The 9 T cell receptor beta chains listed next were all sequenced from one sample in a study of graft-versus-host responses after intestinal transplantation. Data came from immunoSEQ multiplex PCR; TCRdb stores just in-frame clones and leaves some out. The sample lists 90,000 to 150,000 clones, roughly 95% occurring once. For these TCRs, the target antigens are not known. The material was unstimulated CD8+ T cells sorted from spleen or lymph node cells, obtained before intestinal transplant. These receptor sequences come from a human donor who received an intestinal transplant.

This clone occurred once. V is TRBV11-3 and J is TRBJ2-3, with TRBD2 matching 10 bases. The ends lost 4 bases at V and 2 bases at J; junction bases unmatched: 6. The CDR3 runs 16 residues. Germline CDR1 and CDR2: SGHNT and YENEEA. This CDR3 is CASSYIAGGTTDTQYF. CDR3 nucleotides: TGTGCCAGCAGCTACATAGCGGGAGGTACCACAGATACGCAGTATTTT.

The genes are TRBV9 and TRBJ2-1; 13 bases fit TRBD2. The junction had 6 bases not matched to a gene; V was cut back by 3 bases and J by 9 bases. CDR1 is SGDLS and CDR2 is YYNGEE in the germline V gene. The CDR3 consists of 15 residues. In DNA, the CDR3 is TGTGCCAGCAGCGGATGGACTAGCGGGAGTAGTGAGCAGTTCTTC. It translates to CASSGWTSGSSEQFF.

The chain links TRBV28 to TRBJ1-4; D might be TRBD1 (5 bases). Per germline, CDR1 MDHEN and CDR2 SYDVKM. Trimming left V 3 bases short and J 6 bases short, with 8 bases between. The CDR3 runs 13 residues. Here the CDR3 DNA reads TGTGCCAGCAGTTTTAGCAGGGATGAAAAACTGTTTTTT. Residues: CASSFSRDEKLFF.

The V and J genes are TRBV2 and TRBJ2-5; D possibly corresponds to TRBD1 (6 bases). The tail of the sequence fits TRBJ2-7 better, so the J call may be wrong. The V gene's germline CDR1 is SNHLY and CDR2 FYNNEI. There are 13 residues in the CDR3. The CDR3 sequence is CASNQGNAYEQYF. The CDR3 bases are TGTGCCAGCAATCAGGGGAATGCCTACGAGCAGTACTTC.

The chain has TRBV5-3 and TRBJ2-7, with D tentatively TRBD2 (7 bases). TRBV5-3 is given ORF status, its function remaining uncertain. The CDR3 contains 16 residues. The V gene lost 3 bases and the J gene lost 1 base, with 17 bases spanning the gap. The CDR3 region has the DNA TGTGCCAGAAGCTACGGAGGGGGGAGGGAGTCCTACGAGCAGTACTTC. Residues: CARSYGGGRESYEQYF.

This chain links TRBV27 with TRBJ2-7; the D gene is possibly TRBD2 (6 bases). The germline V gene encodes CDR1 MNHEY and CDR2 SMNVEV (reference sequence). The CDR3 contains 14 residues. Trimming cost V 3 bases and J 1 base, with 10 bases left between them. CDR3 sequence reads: CASSFGRESYEQYF. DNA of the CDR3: TGTGCCAGCAGTTTCGGGCGGGAATCCTACGAGCAGTACTTC.

The DNA of the CDR3 is TGCGCCAGCAGTGAAAGGAAGGGAAAGTGGAACGAGCAGTACTTC. Residues: CASSERKGKWNEQYF. V gene TRBV10-1 combines with J gene TRBJ2-7, with D unclear. The CDR3 length is 15 residues. The germline CDR1 and CDR2 sequences are WNHNN and SYGVQD (reference sequence). Trimming took off 3 bases at V and 5 bases at J, with 17 bases between the two ends.

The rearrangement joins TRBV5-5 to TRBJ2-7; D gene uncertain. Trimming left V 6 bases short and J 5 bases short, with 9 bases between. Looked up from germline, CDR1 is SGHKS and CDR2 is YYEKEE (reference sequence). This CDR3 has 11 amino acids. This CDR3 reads CASTSSDEQYF. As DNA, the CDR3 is TGTGCCAGCACCTCTTCAGACGAGCAGTACTTC.

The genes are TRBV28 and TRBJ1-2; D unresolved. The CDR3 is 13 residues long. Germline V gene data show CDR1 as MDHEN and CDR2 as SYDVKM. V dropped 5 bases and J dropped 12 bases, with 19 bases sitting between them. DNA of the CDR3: TGTGCCAGCAGTCCATCTTCTCCAGGCTCTAACACCTTC. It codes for CASSPSSPGSNTF.